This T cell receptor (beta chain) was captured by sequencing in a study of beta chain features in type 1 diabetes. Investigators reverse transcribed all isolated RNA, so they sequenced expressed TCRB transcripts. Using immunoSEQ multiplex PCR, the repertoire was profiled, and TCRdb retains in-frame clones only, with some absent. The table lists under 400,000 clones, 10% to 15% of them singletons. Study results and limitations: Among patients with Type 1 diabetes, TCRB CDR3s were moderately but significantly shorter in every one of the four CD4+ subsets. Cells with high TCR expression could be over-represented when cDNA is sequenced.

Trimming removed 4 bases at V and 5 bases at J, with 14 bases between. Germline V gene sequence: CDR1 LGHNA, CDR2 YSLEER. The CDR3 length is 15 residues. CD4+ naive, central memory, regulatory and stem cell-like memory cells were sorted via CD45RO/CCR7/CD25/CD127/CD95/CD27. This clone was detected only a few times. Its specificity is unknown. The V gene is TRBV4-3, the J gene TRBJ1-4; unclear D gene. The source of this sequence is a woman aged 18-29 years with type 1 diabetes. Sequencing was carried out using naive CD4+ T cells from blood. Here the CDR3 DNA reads TGCGCCAGCAGCCTCAATGGACGGAGGAATGAAAAACTGTTTTTT. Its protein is CASSLNGRRNEKLFF.